This TCR beta chain was observed in a study of cytomegalovirus exposure and HLA in healthy donors. Broader study findings: Per published accounts, TCR beta sequences correctly predicted the HLA-A and HLA-B alleles of most subjects. Researchers counted 164 TCR beta chains as cytomegalovirus-associated.

As concerns this clone: Its antigen is not known.

Germline V gene lookup returns CDR1 SQVTM and CDR2 ANQGSEA. Trimming removed 6 bases at V and 10 bases at J, with 15 bases between. The CDR3 loop spans 12 amino acids. The PCR used 60 Vbeta and 13 Jbeta primers. Only in-frame clones appear in the TCRdb table, and some are missing; sequencing was by immunoSEQ multiplex PCR. The data hold more than 80,000 clones, with approximately 72% observed a single time. The source material was PBMCs. This chain links TRBV29-1 with TRBJ1-4, with D unresolved. The origin of this receptor is a woman in her thirties or forties in good health and CMV-seropositive. The CDR3 coding sequence is TGCAGCGTAGCGGAGTCTTACGGAAAACTGTTTTTT. The encoded protein is CSVAESYGKLFF.